One sample yielded the 4 T cell receptor beta chains listed below, sequenced in a study of T-cell reconstitution after alpha-beta-depleted transplantation in children. Unique molecular identifiers featured in how the TCRbeta library was prepared. TCRdb redid the calling of the PCR reads with MiXCR, one entry per CDR3 protein. This table has a few hundred thousand distinct CDR3 sequences, around 27% appearing once. Here the sequenced sample was PBMCs, taken before TCRalphabeta/CD19-depleted stem cell transplant. Receptors were obtained from a boy younger than two with Wiskott-Aldrich syndrome, due to receive a stem cell transplant.

The gene calls are TRBV20-1 and TRBJ2-1, with D uncertain. This CDR3 is built from 12 residues. V was pared by 3 bases and J by 8 bases, with 11 bases between. Germline V lookup: CDR1 DFQATT, CDR2 SNEGSKA (reference sequence). CDR3 amino acids: CSASVVQDEQFF. CDR3 DNA sequence: TGCAGTGCTAGTGTTGTCCAGGATGAGCAGTTCTTC.

This clonotype has just a few counts. Written as DNA, the CDR3 is TGCGCCAGCAGCTTGGGTTTCGGACCCACGAATGAGCAGTTCTTC. As protein: CASSLGFGPTNEQFF. The V call is TRBV5-1, the J call TRBJ2-1; D is undetermined. Germline CDR1 reads SGHRS; CDR2 reads YFSETQ. Trimming pared 0 bases from V and 7 bases from J, leaving 14 bases between. CDR3 length equals 15 residues.

CDR3 in DNA: TGCGCCAGCAGCTACAGGACAGGGAGCTCCGTTACTGAAGCTTTCTTT. It yields the protein CASSYRTGSSVTEAFF. The chain has TRBV5-1 and TRBJ1-1; 8 bases are shared with TRBD1. The CDR3 covers 16 residues. Germline V gene data show CDR1 as SGHRS and CDR2 as YFSETQ. Trimming cost V 3 bases and J 5 bases; bases outside gene matches: 12.

The chain employs TRBV18 and TRBJ2-7, with D tentatively TRBD1 (6 bases). Germline-derived CDR1 and CDR2 are KGHSH and LQKENI. The germline V and J ends were trimmed by 3 bases and 3 bases, with 9 bases remaining between them. This CDR3 is built from 13 residues. CDR3 sequence (DNA): TGTGCCAGCTCACCTAAGACAGGCTACGAGCAGTACTTC. This translates into CASSPKTGYEQYF. The full variable domain, its missing parts supplied by reference TRBV18 and TRBJ2-7, is NAGVMQNPRHLVRRRGQEARLRCSPMKGHSHVYWYRQLPEEGLKFMVYLQKENIIDESGMPKERFSAEFPKEGPSILRIQQVVRGDSAAYFCASSPKTGYEQYFGPGTRLTVT.